This T cell receptor (beta chain) was profiled in a study of long-term antiretroviral therapy in people with HIV (dated by TCRdb to between 2020 and 2023). Looking at the study overall: Collection of the earliest samples took place about a decade ahead of the 2015 WHO recommendation for immediate ART, at a time when ART was typically delayed until CD4 counts fell. A retrospective serial study tested whether ART initiation and durable HIV suppression were associated with changes in peripheral blood TRB repertoire composition and diversity. A total of some 200 cryopreserved PBMC samples came from 25 to 35 adults with confirmed HIV infection and were collected serially over a mean of approximately 6 years (range 1-12). Among the 25 to 35 participants with HIV, ten to eleven were female. Test extractions of a monoclonal T-cell line alongside some 36 polyclonal samples showed no cross-contamination during QIAcube processing.

Sequencing of the TRB variable region was done with the immunoSEQ hsTCRB v3.0 assay at survey level resolution. The targeted TRB sequencing depth was about 40,000-55,000 T-cell genomes per sample. Pooled TRB libraries were sequenced on an Illumina MiSeq with a v3 150-cycle kit. Turning to the authors' computational methods: Analysis of repertoires was carried out in R inside a reproducible Nextflow workflow spanning QC, data transformation and analysis. Custom analyses were implemented in LymphoSeq2, an R package for AIRR-Seq data exploration. After excluding a handful of samples that yielded fewer than 5000 total TRB sequences, 150 to 200 HIV repertoires remained for analysis. Among the approximately 190 retained HIV repertoires, 59 were collected before ART initiation and approximately 130 were collected after ART initiation. Each repertoire was downsampled to 5000 TRB nucleotide sequences, and summary statistics were averaged across 100 downsampling iterations. The analysis kept only TRB sequences whose CDR3 regions were at least seven amino acids long. Diversity was assessed using a clonality score derived from Shannon entropy and using the Gini coefficient. Repertoire networks linked the top 5000 CDR3 amino acid sequences whenever two sequences differed by an edit distance of one. For TRB CDR3 amino acid sequences, antigen specificity groups and MHC restriction were predicted with GLIPH2. Known CMV, EBV, HIV or tissue antigen associations were flagged by matching CDR3 amino acid sequences against VDJdb and McPAS-TCR. Pre-ART, post-ART and control groups were compared with Wilcoxon signed-rank tests and Holm-Bonferroni correction. The table was pulled from immuneACCESS by TCRdb, which kept in-frame rearrangements only. Such tables lose some clones; where checked, under half of the loss comes from unresolved V genes, and the rest has no known cause. That table supplies the V and J calls and clone size; D and trimming were determined from the DNA. This sample is represented by tens of thousands of clones; approximately 90% of them were singletons. 10% to 15% of the sample is taken by the ten largest.

Participants were included only if at least one PBMC sample before ART initiation and at least two post-ART samples were available. Every participant with HIV received treatment in the United States of America. Before DNA extraction, cryopreserved samples of about 1-11 million PBMC were thawed and then washed. At the time of the earliest PBMC sample, participants with HIV were aged between roughly 20 and 54 years. PBMC samples were contributed by each participant from 1-4 timepoints before ART initiation and 2-8 timepoints after ART initiation, with a median of 7 samples. Serial HIV viral load, CD4+ T-cell count, ART history and demographic data were obtained for every participant. Using a Qiagen kit on a QIAcube, genomic DNA was extracted from unsorted PBMC, with samples processed in batches of 12. In regard to this clone: No cognate antigen has been identified for it. Within one base of it there is no much larger clone, and no base qualities were kept.

Points the paper makes about the study in general: HIV repertoires had narrower CDR3 length ranges than controls, and the network structure suggested an antigen-experienced repertoire that shifted only slightly toward naive after ART. Samples dated from about 2003 to 2018, and the ART regimens used may be less effective than current ones. Limited PBMC availability meant only the TCR beta chain was sequenced, without alpha chain pairing. Expanded TRB clones identified before ART initiation dominated the repertoire across all time points, though the dominance fluctuated and decreased in many PLHIV after ART. Starting ART was linked to a significant rise in TRB diversity, yet even with long-term ART the diversity remained significantly lower than in transplant donor controls. Inferences about post-ART repertoire changes are limited because no data were available on ART adherence, viral resistance or therapy changes. Because cell numbers in pre-ART samples were limited, unsorted PBMC were profiled instead of sorted CD4+ and CD8+ T cells.

V and J lose 4 bases and 2 bases, and a span of 11 bases separates them. Sequences LNHDA (CDR1) and SQIVND (CDR2) are obtained from the germline V gene (reference sequence). The CDR3 goes from the cysteine to the phenylalanine over 14 residues. Only the CDR3 DNA is retained, 42 bases long and in frame from the first base. Rearrangement joined TRBV19 to TRBJ1-2, with the D gene uncertain. The specimen comprised unsorted PBMCs, sampled 1.1 years after starting antiretroviral therapy. The source of this sequence is a man younger than 30 with HIV. The nucleotide sequence reads TGTGCCAGTAGTAGCGGGGATCGAAACTATGGCTACACCTTC. The translation is CASSSGDRNYGYTF.